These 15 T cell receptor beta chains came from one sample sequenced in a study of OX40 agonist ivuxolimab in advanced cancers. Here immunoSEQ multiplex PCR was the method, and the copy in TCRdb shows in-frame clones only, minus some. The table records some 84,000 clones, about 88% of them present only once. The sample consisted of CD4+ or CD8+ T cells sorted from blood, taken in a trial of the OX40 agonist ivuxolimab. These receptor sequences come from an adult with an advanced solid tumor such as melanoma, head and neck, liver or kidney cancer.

CDR3 loop: CASSRLRSSYEQYF. The CDR3 DNA is TGTGCCAGCAGTCGACTACGGAGCTCCTACGAGCAGTACTTC. This chain uses TRBV6-5 with TRBJ2-7, with D possibly TRBD2 on 5 matching bases. V lost 5 bases, J lost 0 bases, and 11 bases lay in between. Germline V gene sequence: CDR1 MNHEY, CDR2 SVGAGI. The length of the CDR3 is 14 residues.

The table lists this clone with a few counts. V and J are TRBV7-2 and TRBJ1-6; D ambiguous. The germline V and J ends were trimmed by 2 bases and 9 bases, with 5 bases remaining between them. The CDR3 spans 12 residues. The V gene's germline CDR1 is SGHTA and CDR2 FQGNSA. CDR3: CASSLLRSPLHF. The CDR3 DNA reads TGTGCCAGCAGCTTACTTCGTTCACCCCTCCACTTT.

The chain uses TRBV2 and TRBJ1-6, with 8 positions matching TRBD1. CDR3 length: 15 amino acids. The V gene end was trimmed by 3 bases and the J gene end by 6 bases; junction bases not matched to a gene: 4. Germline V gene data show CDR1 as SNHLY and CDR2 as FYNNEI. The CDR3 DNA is TGTGCCAGCAGTGATCGGCAGGGGGCTAATTCACCCCTCCACTTT. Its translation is CASSDRQGANSPLHF.

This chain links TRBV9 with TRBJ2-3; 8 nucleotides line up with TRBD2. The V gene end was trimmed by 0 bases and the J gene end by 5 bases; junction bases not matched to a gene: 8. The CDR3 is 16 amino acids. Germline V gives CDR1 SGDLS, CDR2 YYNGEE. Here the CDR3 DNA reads TGTGCCAGCAGCGTAGGAAGGCTAGCGGGTATAGATACGCAGTATTTT. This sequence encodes CASSVGRLAGIDTQYF.

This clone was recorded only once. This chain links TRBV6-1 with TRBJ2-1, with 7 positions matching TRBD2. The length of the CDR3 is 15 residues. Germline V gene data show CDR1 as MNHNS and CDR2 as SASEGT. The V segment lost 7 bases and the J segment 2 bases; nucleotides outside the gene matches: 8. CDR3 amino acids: CASTSGARTYNEQFF. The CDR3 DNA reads TGTGCCAGCACCAGCGGGGCTAGGACCTACAATGAGCAGTTCTTC.

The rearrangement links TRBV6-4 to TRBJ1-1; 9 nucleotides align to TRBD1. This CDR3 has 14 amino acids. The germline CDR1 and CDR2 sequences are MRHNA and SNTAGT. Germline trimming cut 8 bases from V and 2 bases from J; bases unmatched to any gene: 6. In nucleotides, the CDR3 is TGTGCCAGCGGGGGGGACAGGGTAAACACTGAAGCTTTCTTT. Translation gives CASGGDRVNTEAFF.

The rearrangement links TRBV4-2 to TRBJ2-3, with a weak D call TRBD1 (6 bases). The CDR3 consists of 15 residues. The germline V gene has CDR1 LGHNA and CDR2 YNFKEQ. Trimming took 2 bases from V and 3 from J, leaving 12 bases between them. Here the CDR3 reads CASSQWTADTDTQYF. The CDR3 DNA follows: TGTGCCAGCAGCCAATGGACAGCAGATACAGATACGCAGTATTTT.

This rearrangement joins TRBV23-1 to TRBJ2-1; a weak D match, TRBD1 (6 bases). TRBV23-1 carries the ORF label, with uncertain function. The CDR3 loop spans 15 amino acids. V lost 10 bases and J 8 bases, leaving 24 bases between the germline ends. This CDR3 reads CAIHPATGLGDEQFF. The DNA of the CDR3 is TGCGCCATCCATCCCGCTACAGGGCTGGGGGATGAGCAGTTCTTC.

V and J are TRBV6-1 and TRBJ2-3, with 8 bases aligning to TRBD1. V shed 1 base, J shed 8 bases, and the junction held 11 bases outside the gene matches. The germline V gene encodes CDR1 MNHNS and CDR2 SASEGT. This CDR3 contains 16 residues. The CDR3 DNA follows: TGTGCCAGCAGTGAAGTTTCAGACAGGGGCGGTGGTACGCAGTATTTT. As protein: CASSEVSDRGGGTQYF.

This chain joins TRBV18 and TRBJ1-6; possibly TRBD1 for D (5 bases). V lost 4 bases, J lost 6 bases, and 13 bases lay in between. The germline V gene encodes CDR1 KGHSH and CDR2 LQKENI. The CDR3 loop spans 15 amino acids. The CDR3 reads CASSRPGAANSPLHF. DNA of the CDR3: TGTGCCAGCTCACGGCCCGGGGCTGCTAATTCACCCCTCCACTTT.

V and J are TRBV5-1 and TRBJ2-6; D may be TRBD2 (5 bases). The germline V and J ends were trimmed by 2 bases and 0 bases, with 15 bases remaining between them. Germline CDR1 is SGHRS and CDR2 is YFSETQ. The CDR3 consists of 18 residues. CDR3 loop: CASSFGRGFSSGANVLTF. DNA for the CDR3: TGCGCCAGCAGCTTCGGACGGGGTTTTTCCTCTGGGGCCAACGTCCTGACTTTC. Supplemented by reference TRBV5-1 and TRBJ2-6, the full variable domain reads KAGVTQTPRYLIKTRGQQVTLSCSPISGHRSVSWYQQTPGQGLQFLFEYFSETQRNKGNFPGRFSGRQFSNSRSEMNVSTLELGDSALYLCASSFGRGFSSGANVLTFGAGSRLTVL.

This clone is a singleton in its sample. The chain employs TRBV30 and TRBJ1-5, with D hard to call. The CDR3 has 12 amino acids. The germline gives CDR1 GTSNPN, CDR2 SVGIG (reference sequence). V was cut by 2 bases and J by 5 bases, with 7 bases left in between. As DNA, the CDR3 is TGTGCCTGGAGTTGGCCGGATCAGCCCCAGCATTTT. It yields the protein CAWSWPDQPQHF.

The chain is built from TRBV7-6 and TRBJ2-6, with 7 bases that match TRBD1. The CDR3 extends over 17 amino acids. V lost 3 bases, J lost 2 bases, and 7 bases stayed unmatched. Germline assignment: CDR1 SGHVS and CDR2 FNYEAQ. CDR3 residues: CASSLEKRGPGANVLTF. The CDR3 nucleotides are TGTGCCAGCAGCTTGGAGAAGAGGGGGCCTGGGGCCAACGTCCTGACTTTC. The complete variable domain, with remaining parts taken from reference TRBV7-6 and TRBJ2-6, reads GAGVSQSPRYKVTKRGQDVALRCDPISGHVSLYWYRQALGQGPEFLTYFNYEAQQDKSGLPNDRFSAERPEGSISTLTIQRTEQRDSAMYRCASSLEKRGPGANVLTFGAGSRLTVL.

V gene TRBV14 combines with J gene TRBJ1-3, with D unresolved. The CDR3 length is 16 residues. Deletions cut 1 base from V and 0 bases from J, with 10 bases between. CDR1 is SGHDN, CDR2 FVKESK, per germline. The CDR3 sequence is CASSQAWVPSGNTIYF. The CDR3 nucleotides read TGTGCCAGCAGCCAAGCCTGGGTTCCCTCTGGAAACACCATATATTTT.

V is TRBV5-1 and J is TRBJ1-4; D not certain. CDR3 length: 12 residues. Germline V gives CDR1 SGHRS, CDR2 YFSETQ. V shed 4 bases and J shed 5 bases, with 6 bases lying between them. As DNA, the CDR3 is TGCGCCAGCAGCGAACTAAATGAAAAACTGTTTTTT. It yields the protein CASSELNEKLFF.